The 7 T cell receptor beta chains in this list originate from one sample, sequenced in a study of cytomegalovirus exposure and HLA in healthy donors. PCR primers comprised 60 Vbeta and 13 Jbeta primers. Produced via immunoSEQ multiplex PCR; TCRdb's table is partial and in-frame only. Its table lists roughly 100,000 clones. Source material: PBMCs. Receptors originate from a man aged 45-65 years in good health and CMV-seronegative.

The rearrangement joins TRBV10-3 to TRBJ1-2; TRBD1 matches at 9 bases. The CDR3 is 14 amino acids. V was pared by 5 bases and J by 4 bases, with 5 bases of the junction left unmatched. Germline V gives CDR1 ENHRY, CDR2 SYGVKD. This CDR3 is CAISSDRGIYGYTF. In nucleotides, the CDR3 is TGTGCCATCAGTTCGGACAGGGGCATCTATGGCTACACCTTC.

This chain joins TRBV13 and TRBJ1-1, with D tentatively TRBD1 (6 bases). Germline V CDR1 and CDR2: PRHDT, FYEKMQ (reference sequence). Trimming pared 5 bases from V and 1 base from J, leaving 14 bases between. The CDR3 has 15 amino acids. CDR3 DNA sequence: TGTGCCAGCAGCAATAGACAGGCGGCGAACACTGAAGCTTTCTTT. This encodes CASSNRQAANTEAFF.

CDR3 nucleotides: TGTGCCAGCAGGGGGGCTAGGGGCGAGCAGTACTTC. Its protein is CASRGARGEQYF. The chain uses TRBV7-8 and TRBJ2-7; D may be TRBD1 (6 bases). Trimming took 6 bases from V and 6 from J, leaving 12 bases between them. The germline V gene encodes CDR1 SGHVS and CDR2 FQNEAQ. This CDR3 is built from 12 residues.

The chain carries TRBV19 and TRBJ1-2; 8 bases are shared with TRBD1. CDR3 length: 14 residues. The germline V gene encodes CDR1 LNHDA and CDR2 SQIVND (reference sequence). J was trimmed by 8 bases and V by 5 bases; bases with no gene match: 10. The CDR3 nucleotides are TGTGCCAGTAGTCCGTCGCGGGACAGGCACGGCTACACCTTC. It codes for CASSPSRDRHGYTF.

The chain links TRBV6-1 to TRBJ2-7; D is uncertain. The V end was cut by 1 base, the J end by 7 bases, with 8 bases between. The CDR3 length is 12 residues. Per the germline V gene, CDR1 is MNHNS and CDR2 is SASEGT. The CDR3 sequence: CASSEDQREQYF. In nucleotides, the CDR3 is TGTGCCAGCAGTGAAGATCAACGGGAGCAGTACTTC.

The chain couples TRBV4-1 to TRBJ2-7, with 12 bases matching TRBD1. Trimming removed 4 bases from V and 5 bases from J; junction bases left unmatched: 12. Germline V gene sequence: CDR1 MGHRA, CDR2 YSYEKL. This CDR3 has 17 amino acids. The CDR3 is CASSRTYLGTGGNEQYF. Here the CDR3 DNA reads TGCGCCAGCAGCCGAACGTACCTCGGGACAGGGGGCAACGAGCAGTACTTC.

The chain couples TRBV15 to TRBJ2-6; TRBD1 aligns across 7 bases. Germline V gene data show CDR1 as LNHNV and CDR2 as YYDKDF (reference sequence). V was clipped by 0 bases and J by 1 base; unmatched bases: 6. The CDR3 contains 18 residues. This CDR3 is CATSRDTGVRSGANVLTF. The CDR3 coding sequence is TGTGCCACCAGCAGAGATACAGGGGTCCGATCTGGGGCCAACGTCCTGACTTTC.